The sequence of this T cell receptor (beta chain) was determined in a study of blood T cell repertoires in COVID-19. Notes on this clone: Other DNA sequences in the same sample also yield this CDR3.

Germline CDR1 reads SGHNT; CDR2 reads YYREEE (reference sequence). V shed 4 bases and J shed 2 bases, with 10 bases lying between them. The CDR3 sequence is 14 residues long. The repertoire was sequenced with immunoSEQ multiplex PCR; TCRdb's copy has only in-frame clones and lacks some. The sample holds under 250,000 clones, almost 85% seen once. Clinical history reported by participants formed the basis on which cohorts were assigned. The TCR comes from a woman aged 50 to 60 with acute COVID-19. The specimen sequenced was PBMCs or T cells enriched from blood (not recorded which). The chain is built from TRBV5-4 and TRBJ1-5; maybe TRBD1 (6 bases). CDR3 sequence: CASSLQGGNQPQHF. CDR3 sequence (DNA): TGTGCCAGCAGCCTACAGGGAGGCAATCAGCCCCAGCATTTT.